Described below is a single T cell receptor (beta chain) sequence and its context. Its antigen is not identified. The sample belongs to a study of a mutant IDH1 vaccine in newly diagnosed glioma. Across the study: Males made up around 62% and females about 40% of treated patients, whose mean age was about 40 years. Findings and limits, study-wide: Pseudoprogression seemed unlinked to shifts in top peripheral T cell clonotypes.

The data were produced by immunoSEQ multiplex PCR, yet TCRdb's version contains in-frame clones alone and is incomplete. This sample has 35,000 to 40,000 clones; 60% to 80% occur once, and the top ten carry approximately 9.1%. This CDR3 is 15 amino acids long. CDR1 SGHRS and CDR2 YFSETQ come from the germline V gene. V lost 4 bases, J lost 8 bases, and 11 bases stayed unmatched. Time point of the sample: baseline, week 1 (first vaccination visit). The treatment here: pre-vaccination baseline after standard-of-care therapy. This chain joins TRBV5-1 and TRBJ1-2, with 10 bases aligning to TRBD1. This sequence originates from a middle-aged man with glioma. Some clones in this sample may be carry-over from other donors' samples. Sequenced here: PBMCs, sampled from a glioma patient treated with radiotherapy, temozolomide or both. CDR3 loop: CASSATGTGVHGYTF. As DNA, the CDR3 is TGCGCCAGCAGCGCGACCGGGACAGGGGTCCACGGCTACACCTTC. Filled out from reference TRBV5-1 and TRBJ1-2, the complete variable domain reads KAGVTQTPRYLIKTRGQQVTLSCSPISGHRSVSWYQQTPGQGLQFLFEYFSETQRNKGNFPGRFSGRQFSNSRSEMNVSTLELGDSALYLCASSATGTGVHGYTFGSGTRLTVV.